This T cell receptor (beta chain) originates from a study of shared T cell receptors in the human thymus. Germline V gene data show CDR1 as MGHDK and CDR2 as SYGVNS. CDR3 length equals 13 residues. Trimming took off 7 bases at V and 5 bases at J, with 14 bases between the two ends. Some clones are missing from TCRdb's copy, which holds only in-frame ones; the method was immunoSEQ multiplex PCR. This sample has roughly 550,000 clones, with about four fifths found just once. This clone was observed once. This sample also appeared in a second study, on human thymus T cells.

Material: thymocytes. The J gene is TRBJ1-1, the V gene TRBV25-1; D is ambiguous. The sequence was collected from a boy under two years old with a congenital heart defect. As DNA, the CDR3 is TGTGCCAGCAAGAACAGACCCTCGACTGAAGCTTTCTTT. Protein: CASKNRPSTEAFF.